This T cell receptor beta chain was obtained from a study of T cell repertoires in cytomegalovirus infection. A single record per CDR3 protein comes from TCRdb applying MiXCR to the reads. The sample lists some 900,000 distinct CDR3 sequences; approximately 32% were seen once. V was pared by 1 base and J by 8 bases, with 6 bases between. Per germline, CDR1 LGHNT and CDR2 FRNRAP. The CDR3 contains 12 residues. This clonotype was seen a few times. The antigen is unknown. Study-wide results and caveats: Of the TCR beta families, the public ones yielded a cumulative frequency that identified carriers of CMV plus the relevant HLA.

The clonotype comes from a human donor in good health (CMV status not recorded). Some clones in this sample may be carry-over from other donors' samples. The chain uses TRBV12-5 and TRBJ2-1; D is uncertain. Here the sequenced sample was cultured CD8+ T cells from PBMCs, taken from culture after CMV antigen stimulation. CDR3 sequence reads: CASGLGVDEQFF. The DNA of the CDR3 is TGTGCTAGTGGTTTGGGGGTCGATGAGCAGTTCTTC.